These T cell receptor beta chains were read from a single sample in a study of cytomegalovirus exposure and HLA in healthy donors. Assay used: immunoSEQ multiplex PCR; TCRdb lists only in-frame clones, some missing. The table includes 160,000 or so clones, 80% to 85% detected once. Sequencing used PBMCs. The receptors shown here come from a man between 18 and 35 years old in good health and CMV-seronegative. Each CDR3 is given with its conserved first and last residue. A D gene is named only where the DNA matches it firmly. The size entry is marked missing in some rows and otherwise reads once, few, many or a size class.

clone_size | j_call | d_call | v_call | cdr3_aa | cdr3_nt
. | TRBJ2-7 | . | TRBV19 | CASSHRVNTYEQYF | TGTGCCAGTAGCCACAGGGTAAACACCTACGAGCAGTACTTC
. | TRBJ2-1 | . | TRBV6-5 | CASSYGGMGFF | TGTGCCAGCAGTTACGGGGGGATGGGGTTCTTC
. | TRBJ1-2 | . | TRBV6-5 | CASSAIPRGYTF | TGTGCCAGCAGTGCGATCCCGAGGGGCTACACCTTC
few | TRBJ2-7 | TRBD2 | TRBV28 | CASSLSAAGATHEQYF | TGTGCCAGCAGTTTATCTGCAGCGGGAGCGACGCACGAGCAGTACTTC
. | TRBJ1-5 | . | TRBV7-4 | CASSLPGGEVQPQHF | TGTGCCAGCAGCCTCCCGGGGGGGGAAGTCCAGCCCCAGCATTTT
. | TRBJ2-1 | TRBD2 | TRBV30 | CAWRAPPSGGAYEQFF | TGTGCCTGGAGGGCCCCCCCGAGCGGGGGGGCCTATGAGCAGTTCTTC
. | TRBJ2-7 | . | TRBV10-3 | CAISVEGRYEQYF | TGTGCCATCAGTGTGGAGGGCCGGTACGAGCAGTACTTC
. | TRBJ2-7 | TRBD1 | TRBV6-1 | CASSEPGQGLDEQYF | TGTGCCAGCAGTGAGCCGGGACAGGGACTTGACGAGCAGTACTTC
. | TRBJ1-4 | . | TRBV7-9 | CASSLEDGTNEKLFF | TGTGCCAGCAGCTTGGAGGACGGTACTAATGAAAAACTGTTTTTT
. | TRBJ1-6 | . | TRBV7-9 | CSSSTGGGRDSPLHF | TGTTCCAGCAGCACCGGGGGGGGGAGGGATTCACCCCTCCACTTT
. | TRBJ2-2 | . | TRBV7-9 | CASSPPPQGNTGELFF | TGTGCCAGCAGCCCGCCCCCACAGGGGAACACCGGGGAGCTGTTTTTT
. | TRBJ2-5 | . | TRBV7-9 | CASSAPTRNSRETQYF | TGTGCCAGCAGCGCCCCGACTAGAAATTCGCGGGAGACCCAGTACTTC
. | TRBJ2-3 | . | TRBV19 | CASSMEGSGSFTDTQYF | TGTGCCAGTAGTATGGAGGGATCTGGGAGTTTCACAGATACGCAGTATTTT
. | TRBJ1-2 | . | TRBV28 | CASLGARDGYTF | TGTGCCAGCCTTGGGGCAAGGGATGGCTACACCTTC
once | TRBJ2-3 | TRBD2 | TRBV9 | CASSSGGRQPTDTQYF | TGTGCCAGCTCTTCGGGGGGACGGCAACCCACAGATACGCAGTATTTT
. | TRBJ1-6 | . | TRBV4-1 | CASKGVRSPLHF | TGCGCCAGCAAGGGGGTGAGATCACCCCTCCACTTT
. | TRBJ1-5 | . | TRBV2 | CASRYNQPQHF | TGTGCCAGCAGGTACAATCAGCCCCAGCATTTT
. | TRBJ2-7 | . | TRBV28 | CASSSMSYEQYF | TGTGCCAGCAGTTCTATGAGCTACGAGCAGTACTTC
. | TRBJ1-1 | TRBD1 | TRBV10-3 | CAISDRGLWTEAFF | TGTGCCATCAGTGACAGGGGGCTGTGGACTGAAGCTTTCTTT
. | TRBJ1-4 | TRBD1 | TRBV28 | CASRRLQGSNEKLFF | TGTGCCAGCAGGCGCCTACAGGGGTCTAATGAAAAACTGTTTTTT
. | TRBJ1-2 | TRBD1 | TRBV6-1 | CASSETGNGYTF | TGTGCCAGCAGTGAGACAGGGAATGGCTACACCTTC
. | TRBJ2-1 | TRBD2 | TRBV7-2 | CASTPALAGPYNEQFF | TGTGCCAGCACCCCCGCACTAGCGGGCCCCTACAATGAGCAGTTCTTC
few | TRBJ2-1 | TRBD2 | TRBV7-9 | CASSLATSGLNEQFF | TGTGCCAGCAGCTTGGCAACTAGCGGCCTCAATGAGCAGTTCTTC
. | TRBJ2-5 | . | TRBV6-5 | CASSYSARQETQYF | TGTGCCAGCAGTTACTCCGCCCGCCAGGAGACCCAGTACTTC
. | TRBJ1-1 | . | TRBV7-9 | CASSLALTGSTEAFF | TGTGCCAGCAGCTTAGCCCTAACAGGGAGCACTGAAGCTTTCTTT
. | TRBJ1-2 | TRBD1 | TRBV7-2 | CASSLVGDSNYGYTF | TGTGCCAGCAGCTTAGTCGGGGACAGTAACTATGGCTACACCTTC
. | TRBJ2-3 | TRBD2 | TRBV10-3 | CAISETRTSGASTDTQYF | TGTGCCATCAGTGAGACAAGGACTAGCGGGGCTAGCACAGATACGCAGTATTTT
. | TRBJ1-1 | TRBD1 | TRBV29-1 | CSGLTGMNTEAFF | TGCAGCGGACTGACAGGGATGAACACTGAAGCTTTCTTT
. | TRBJ1-1 | TRBD1 | TRBV15 | CATSRDTGGDTEAFF | TGTGCCACCAGCAGAGATACAGGGGGAGACACTGAAGCTTTCTTT
. | TRBJ1-2 | . | TRBV6-4 | CASSRTREAFYGYTF | TGTGCCAGCAGTCGAACAAGGGAGGCCTTCTATGGCTACACCTTC
. | TRBJ2-7 | . | TRBV13 | CASSLGSGSYEQYF | TGTGCCAGCAGCTTAGGTAGCGGATCCTACGAGCAGTACTTC
. | TRBJ2-3 | . | TRBV11-2 | CASSLRGAALTDTQYF | TGTGCCAGCAGCTTACGGGGGGCCGCCCTTACAGATACGCAGTATTTT
. | TRBJ2-1 | TRBD2 | TRBV10-3 | CAISDPLADSYNEQFF | TGTGCCATCAGTGACCCCCTAGCGGACTCCTACAATGAGCAGTTCTTC
once | TRBJ2-1 | . | TRBV15 | CATSLSPSSYNEQFF | TGTGCCACCAGCTTATCCCCTAGCTCCTACAATGAGCAGTTCTTC
. | TRBJ2-7 | TRBD2 | TRBV6-5 | CASIGRGYEQYF | TGTGCCAGCATCGGGAGGGGCTACGAGCAGTACTTC
. | TRBJ2-1 | TRBD1 | TRBV10-3 | CAISAGQGPYNEQFF | TGTGCCATCAGTGCGGGACAGGGCCCCTACAATGAGCAGTTCTTC
. | TRBJ2-2 | TRBD1 | TRBV7-9 | CASSPVQGLNTGELFF | TGTGCCAGCAGTCCGGTACAGGGGTTGAACACCGGGGAGCTGTTTTTT